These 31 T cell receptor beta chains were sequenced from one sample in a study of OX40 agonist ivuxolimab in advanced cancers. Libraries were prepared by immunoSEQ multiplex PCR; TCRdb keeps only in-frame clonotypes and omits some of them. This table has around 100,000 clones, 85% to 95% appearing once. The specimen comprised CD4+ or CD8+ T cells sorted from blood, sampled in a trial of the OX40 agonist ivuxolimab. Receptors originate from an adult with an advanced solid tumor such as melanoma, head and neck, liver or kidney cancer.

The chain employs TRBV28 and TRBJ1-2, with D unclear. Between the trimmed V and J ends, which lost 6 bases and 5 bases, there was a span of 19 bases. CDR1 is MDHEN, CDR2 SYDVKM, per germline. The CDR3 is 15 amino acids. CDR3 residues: CASSPTSVRVYGYTF. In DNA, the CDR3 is TGTGCCAGCAGCCCTACCAGTGTAAGGGTGTATGGCTACACCTTC.

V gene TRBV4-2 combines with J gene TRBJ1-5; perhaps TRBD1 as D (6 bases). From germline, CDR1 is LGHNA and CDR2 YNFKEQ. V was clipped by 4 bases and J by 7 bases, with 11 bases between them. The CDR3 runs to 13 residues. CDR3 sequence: CASSPTGNQPQHF. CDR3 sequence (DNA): TGTGCCAGCAGCCCTACAGGGAACCAGCCCCAGCATTTT.

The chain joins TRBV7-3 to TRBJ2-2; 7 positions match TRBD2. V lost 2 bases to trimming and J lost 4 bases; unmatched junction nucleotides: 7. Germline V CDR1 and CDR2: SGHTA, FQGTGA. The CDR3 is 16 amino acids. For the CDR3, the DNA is TGTGCCAGCAGCTTAGAGGCGACTAGCTCCACCGGGGAGCTGTTTTTT. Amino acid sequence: CASSLEATSSTGELFF.

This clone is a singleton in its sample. The CDR3 DNA reads TGCGCCAGCACCTTTAAGACCCGAGATACGCAGTATTTT. Its protein product is CASTFKTRDTQYF. The V and J genes are TRBV5-1 and TRBJ2-3; no clear D gene. CDR1 and CDR2 from the germline V gene are SGHRS and YFSETQ. The CDR3 length is 13 residues. The V end lost 6 bases, the J end lost 5 bases, and 13 bases lay between the germline ends.

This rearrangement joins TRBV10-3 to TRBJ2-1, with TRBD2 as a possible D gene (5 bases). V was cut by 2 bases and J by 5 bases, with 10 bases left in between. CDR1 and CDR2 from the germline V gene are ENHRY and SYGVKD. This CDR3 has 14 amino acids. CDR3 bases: TGTGCCATCAGTGAGCGTCGGGGAAACAATGAGCAGTTCTTC. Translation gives CAISERRGNNEQFF.

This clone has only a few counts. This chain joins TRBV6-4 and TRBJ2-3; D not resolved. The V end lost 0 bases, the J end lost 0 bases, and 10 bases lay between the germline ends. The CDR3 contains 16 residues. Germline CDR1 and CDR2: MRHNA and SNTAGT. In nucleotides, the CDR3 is TGTGCCAGCAGTGACTCCGGGTACGGAAGCACAGATACGCAGTATTTT. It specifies CASSDSGYGSTDTQYF.

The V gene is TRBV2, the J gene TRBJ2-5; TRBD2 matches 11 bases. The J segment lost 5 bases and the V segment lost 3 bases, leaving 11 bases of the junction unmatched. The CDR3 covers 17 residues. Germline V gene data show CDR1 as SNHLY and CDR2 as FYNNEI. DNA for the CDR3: TGTGCCAGCAGTGATCCGCTAGCGGGGGGCTTGGGGGAGACCCAGTACTTC. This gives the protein CASSDPLAGGLGETQYF.

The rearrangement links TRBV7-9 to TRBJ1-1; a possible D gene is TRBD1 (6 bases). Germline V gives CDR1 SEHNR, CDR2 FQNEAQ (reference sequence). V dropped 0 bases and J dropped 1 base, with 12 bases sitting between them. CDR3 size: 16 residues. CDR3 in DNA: TGTGCCAGCAGCTTAGCGTATCAGGGGCAGAACACTGAAGCTTTCTTT. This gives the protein CASSLAYQGQNTEAFF.

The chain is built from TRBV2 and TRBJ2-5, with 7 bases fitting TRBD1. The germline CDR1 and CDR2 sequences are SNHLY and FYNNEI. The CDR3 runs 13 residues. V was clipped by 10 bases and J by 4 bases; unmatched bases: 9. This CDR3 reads CATVDRTRETQYF. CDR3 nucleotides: TGTGCCACTGTGGACAGGACTCGAGAGACCCAGTACTTC. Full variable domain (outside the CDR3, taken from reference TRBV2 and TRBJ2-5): EPEVTQTPSHQVTQMGQEVILRCVPISNHLYFYWYRQILGQKVEFLVSFYNNEISEKSEIFDDQFSVERPDGSNFTLKIRSTKLEDSAMYFCATVDRTRETQYFGPGTRLLVL.

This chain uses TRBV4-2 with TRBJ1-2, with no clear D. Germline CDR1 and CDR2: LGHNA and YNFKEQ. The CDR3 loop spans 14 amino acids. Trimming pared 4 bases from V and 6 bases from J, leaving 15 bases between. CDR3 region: CASSLASGEDGYTF. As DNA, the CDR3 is TGTGCCAGCAGCCTGGCAAGTGGGGAGGATGGCTACACCTTC.

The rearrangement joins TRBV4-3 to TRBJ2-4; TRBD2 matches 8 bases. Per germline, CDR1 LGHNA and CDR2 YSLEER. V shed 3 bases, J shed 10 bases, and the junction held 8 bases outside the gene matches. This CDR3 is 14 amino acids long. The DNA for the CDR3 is TGCGCCAGCAGCCATATTAGCGGGGAAAGGATTCAGTACTTC. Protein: CASSHISGERIQYF.

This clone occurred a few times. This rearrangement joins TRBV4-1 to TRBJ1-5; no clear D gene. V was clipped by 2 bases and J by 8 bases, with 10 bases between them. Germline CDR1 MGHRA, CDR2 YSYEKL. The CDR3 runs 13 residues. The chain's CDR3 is CASSQFRNEPQHF. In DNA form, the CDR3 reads TGCGCCAGCAGCCAATTTCGTAATGAGCCCCAGCATTTT.

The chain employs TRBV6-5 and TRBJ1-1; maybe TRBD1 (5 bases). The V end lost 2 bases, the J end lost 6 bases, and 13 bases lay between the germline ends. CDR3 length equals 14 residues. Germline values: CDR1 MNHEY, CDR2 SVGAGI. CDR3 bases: TGTGCCAGCAGTTACAGGGGACCGGGCGCTGAAGCTTTCTTT. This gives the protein CASSYRGPGAEAFF.

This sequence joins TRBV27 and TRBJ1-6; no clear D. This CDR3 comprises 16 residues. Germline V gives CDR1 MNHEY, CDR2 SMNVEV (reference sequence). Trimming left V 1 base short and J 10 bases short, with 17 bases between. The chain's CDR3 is CASSLFSYRVGSPLHF. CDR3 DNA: TGTGCCAGCAGTTTATTCTCGTATAGGGTTGGATCACCCCTCCACTTT.

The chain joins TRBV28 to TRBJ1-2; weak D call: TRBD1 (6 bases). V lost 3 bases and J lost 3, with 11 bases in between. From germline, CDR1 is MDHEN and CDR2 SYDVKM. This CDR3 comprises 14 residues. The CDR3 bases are TGTGCCAGCAGTTTGCCCCGACAGGACTATGGCTACACCTTC. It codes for CASSLPRQDYGYTF.

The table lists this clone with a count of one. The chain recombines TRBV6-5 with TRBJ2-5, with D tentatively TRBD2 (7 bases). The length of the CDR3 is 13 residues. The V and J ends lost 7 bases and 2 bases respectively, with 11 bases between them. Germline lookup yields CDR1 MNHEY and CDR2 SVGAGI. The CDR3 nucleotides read TGTGCCAGCAAAGGGAGGGGGCAAGAGACCCAGTACTTC. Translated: CASKGRGQETQYF.

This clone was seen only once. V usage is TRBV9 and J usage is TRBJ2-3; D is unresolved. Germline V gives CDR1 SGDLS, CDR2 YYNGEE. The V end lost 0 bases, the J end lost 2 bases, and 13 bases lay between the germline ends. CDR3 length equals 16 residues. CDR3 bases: TGTGCCAGCAGCGTAGTGGCGGCGGATAACACAGATACGCAGTATTTT. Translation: CASSVVAADNTDTQYF.

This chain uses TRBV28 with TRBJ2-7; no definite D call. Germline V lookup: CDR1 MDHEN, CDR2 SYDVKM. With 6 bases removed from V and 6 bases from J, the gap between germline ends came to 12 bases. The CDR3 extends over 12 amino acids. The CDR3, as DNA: TGTGCCAGCAGCTGGACGGTGAGCGAGCAGTACTTC. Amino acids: CASSWTVSEQYF.

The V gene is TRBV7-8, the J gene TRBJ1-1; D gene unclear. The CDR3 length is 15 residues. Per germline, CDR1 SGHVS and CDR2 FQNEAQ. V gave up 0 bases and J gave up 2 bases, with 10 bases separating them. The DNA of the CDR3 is TGTGCCAGCAGCTTAGCCTGGTCTATTAACACTGAAGCTTTCTTT. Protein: CASSLAWSINTEAFF.

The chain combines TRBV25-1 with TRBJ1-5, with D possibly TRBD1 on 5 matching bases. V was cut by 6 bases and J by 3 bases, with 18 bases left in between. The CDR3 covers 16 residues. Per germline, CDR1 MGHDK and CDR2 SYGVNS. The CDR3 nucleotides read TGTGCCAGCAGCCCGGGGATTGGGGCTAACAATCAGCCCCAGCATTTT. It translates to CASSPGIGANNQPQHF.

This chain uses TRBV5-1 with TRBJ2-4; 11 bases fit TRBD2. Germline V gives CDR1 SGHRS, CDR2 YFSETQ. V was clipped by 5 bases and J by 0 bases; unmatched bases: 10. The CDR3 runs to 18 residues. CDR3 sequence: CASRLTSGRHLAKNIQYF. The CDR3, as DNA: TGCGCCAGCAGACTAACTAGCGGGAGACACCTAGCCAAAAACATTCAGTACTTC.

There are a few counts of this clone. Here the CDR3 DNA reads TGTGCCAGCAGCCCCGGATCGCCCATCTATGGCTACACCTTC. This translates into CASSPGSPIYGYTF. J is TRBJ1-2 and V is TRBV14; D is unclear. The germline gives CDR1 SGHDN, CDR2 FVKESK. The CDR3 covers 14 residues. V shed 4 bases and J shed 4 bases, with 13 bases lying between them.

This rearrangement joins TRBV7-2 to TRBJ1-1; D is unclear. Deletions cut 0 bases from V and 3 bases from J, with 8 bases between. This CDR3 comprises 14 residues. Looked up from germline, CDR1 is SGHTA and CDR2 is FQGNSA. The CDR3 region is CASSLAMKYTEAFF. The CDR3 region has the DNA TGTGCCAGCAGCTTAGCCATGAAGTACACTGAAGCTTTCTTT.

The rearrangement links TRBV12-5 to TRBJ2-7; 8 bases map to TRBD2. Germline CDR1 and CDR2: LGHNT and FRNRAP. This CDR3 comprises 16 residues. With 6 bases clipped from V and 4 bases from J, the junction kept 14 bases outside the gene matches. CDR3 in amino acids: CASGPTPTSEKYEQYV. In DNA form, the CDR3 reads TGTGCTAGTGGCCCTACGCCGACTAGCGAGAAGTACGAGCAGTACGTC.

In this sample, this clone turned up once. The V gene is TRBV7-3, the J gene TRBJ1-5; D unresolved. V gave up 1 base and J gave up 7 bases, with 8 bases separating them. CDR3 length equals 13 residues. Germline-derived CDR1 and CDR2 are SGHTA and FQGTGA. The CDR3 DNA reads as TGTGCCAGCAGCTTAATGGGCGGGCAGCCCCAGCATTTT. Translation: CASSLMGGQPQHF.

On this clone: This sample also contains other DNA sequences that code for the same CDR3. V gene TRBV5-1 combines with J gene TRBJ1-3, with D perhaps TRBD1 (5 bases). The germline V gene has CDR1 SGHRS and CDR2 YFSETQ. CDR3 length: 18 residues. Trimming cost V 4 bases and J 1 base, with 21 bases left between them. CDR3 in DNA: TGCGCCAGCAGCGCCCTTCCCAGGGTGGGTCTGTCTGGAAACACCATATATTTT. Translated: CASSALPRVGLSGNTIYF. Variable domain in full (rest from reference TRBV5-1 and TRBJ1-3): KAGVTQTPRYLIKTRGQQVTLSCSPISGHRSVSWYQQTPGQGLQFLFEYFSETQRNKGNFPGRFSGRQFSNSRSEMNVSTLELGDSALYLCASSALPRVGLSGNTIYFGEGSWLTVV.

CDR3 amino acids: CASSLGTGLFSPLHF. In nucleotides, the CDR3 is TGTGCCAGCAGCTTGGGGACAGGGTTGTTTTCACCCCTCCACTTT. The V gene is TRBV5-4, the J gene TRBJ1-6, with TRBD1 matching over 8 bases. The CDR3 covers 15 residues. V lost 0 bases to trimming and J lost 9 bases; unmatched junction nucleotides: 5. Germline-derived CDR1 and CDR2 are SGHNT and YYREEE (reference sequence). Full variable domain (remainder filled in from reference TRBV5-4 and TRBJ1-6): ETGVTQSPTHLIKTRGQQVTLRCSSQSGHNTVSWYQQALGQGPQFIFQYYREEENGRGNFPPRFSGLQFPNYSSELNVNALELDDSALYLCASSLGTGLFSPLHFGNGTRLTVT.

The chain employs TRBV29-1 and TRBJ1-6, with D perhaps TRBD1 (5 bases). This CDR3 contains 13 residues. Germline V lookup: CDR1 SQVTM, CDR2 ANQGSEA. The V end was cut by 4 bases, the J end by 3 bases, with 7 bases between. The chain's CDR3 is CSVATDYNSPLHF. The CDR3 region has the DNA TGCAGCGTTGCGACAGACTATAATTCACCCCTCCACTTT.

CDR3: CASSLLPSYNEQFF. CDR3 nucleotide sequence: TGTGCCAGCAGCTTATTACCATCCTACAATGAGCAGTTCTTC. The V and J genes are TRBV7-2 and TRBJ2-1, with unresolved D. Trimming took 2 bases from V and 1 from J, leaving 6 bases between them. Looked up from germline, CDR1 is SGHTA and CDR2 is FQGNSA. The length of the CDR3 is 14 residues.

The CDR3 loop is CASSLPTGALYGYTF. DNA for the CDR3: TGTGCCAGCAGCCTCCCAACGGGGGCACTATATGGCTACACCTTC. The rearrangement uses TRBV5-4 and TRBJ1-2, with TRBD1 as a possible D gene (6 bases). V lost 4 bases and J lost 5, with 18 bases in between. CDR3 length equals 15 residues. Germline-derived CDR1 and CDR2 are SGHNT and YYREEE (reference sequence).

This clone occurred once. This CDR3 is CASRKARPNEQFF. CDR3 in DNA: TGTGCCAGCAGGAAGGCCCGTCCCAATGAGCAGTTCTTC. This chain uses TRBV6-5 with TRBJ2-1; D is undetermined. Between the trimmed V and J ends, which lost 6 bases and 6 bases, there was a span of 12 bases. Germline CDR1 is MNHEY and CDR2 is SVGAGI. CDR3 size: 13 residues.